A single sample is the source of the 8 T cell receptor beta chains below, sequenced in a study of PD-L1 blockade in urothelial cancer. TCRdb's table, derived via immunoSEQ multiplex PCR, lists solely in-frame clones and lacks some. The sample has some 25,000 clones; 84% are singletons. Sequencing used PBMCs, obtained around atezolizumab (anti-PD-L1) treatment. These TCRs come from a man aged 65 to 79 with urothelial cancer.

CDR3 DNA sequence: TGCGCCAGCAGCTTAGGACTAGCGGTTCAAGAGACCCAGTACTTC. Amino acids: CASSLGLAVQETQYF. The chain couples TRBV5-1 to TRBJ2-5; 10 bases map to TRBD2. The J segment lost 2 bases and the V segment lost 2 bases, leaving 3 bases of the junction unmatched. CDR3 length: 15 amino acids. CDR1 is SGHRS, CDR2 YFSETQ, per germline.

CDR3 sequence (DNA): TGTGCCAGCAGCTCCCGGTGGGGGGAGGAGGCCTACGAGCAGTACTTC. Residues: CASSSRWGEEAYEQYF. V is TRBV5-5 and J is TRBJ2-7; D is perhaps TRBD2 (6 bases). The CDR3 runs to 16 residues. CDR1 SGHKS and CDR2 YYEKEE come from the germline V gene (reference sequence). The V end lost 3 bases, the J end lost 2 bases, and 18 bases lay between the germline ends.

The CDR3 nucleotides are TGTGCCAGCAGTGGGAGCAGGGAGGGGGATGAAAAACTGTTTTTT. Amino acids: CASSGSREGDEKLFF. The chain joins TRBV2 to TRBJ1-4, with D possibly TRBD1 on 6 matching bases. CDR1 SNHLY and CDR2 FYNNEI come from the germline V gene. The CDR3 covers 15 residues. V shed 4 bases and J shed 6 bases, with 15 bases lying between them.

CDR3 loop: CASSPGAYNEQFF. The CDR3 DNA reads as TGCGCCAGCAGTCCGGGAGCCTACAATGAGCAGTTCTTC. The rearrangement links TRBV10-1 to TRBJ2-1; D perhaps matches TRBD2 (6 bases). This CDR3 has 13 amino acids. Germline V lookup: CDR1 WNHNN, CDR2 SYGVQD (reference sequence). With 5 bases removed from V and 2 bases from J, the gap between germline ends came to 7 bases.

The chain has TRBV27 and TRBJ1-1, with D possibly being TRBD1 (6 bases). The CDR3 consists of 16 residues. The germline CDR1 and CDR2 sequences are MNHEY and SMNVEV (reference sequence). The V end lost 3 bases, the J end lost 1 base, and 15 bases lay between the germline ends. The CDR3 coding sequence is TGTGCCAGCAGTTTGGGGGGGTGGGGGGCGAACACTGAAGCTTTCTTT. Residues: CASSLGGWGANTEAFF.

This clone showed up just a few times. The rearrangement uses TRBV28 and TRBJ1-3; D gene uncertain. The germline gives CDR1 MDHEN, CDR2 SYDVKM. V lost 2 bases and J 3 bases, leaving 8 bases between the germline ends. The CDR3 loop spans 14 amino acids. CDR3 sequence: CASSLVSGGNTIYF. In DNA form, the CDR3 reads TGTGCCAGCAGTTTAGTATCAGGTGGAAACACCATATATTTT.

V is TRBV6-1 and J is TRBJ2-7, with D possibly TRBD2 on 6 matching bases. Per germline, CDR1 MNHNS and CDR2 SASEGT. There are 15 residues in the CDR3. Deletions cut 4 bases from V and 1 base from J, with 14 bases between. For the CDR3, the DNA is TGTGCCAGCAGTGGGGTCGGGAGAGGGTCCTACGAGCAGTACTTC. This codes for CASSGVGRGSYEQYF.

The genes are TRBV13 and TRBJ2-1; TRBD2 matches at 15 bases. Germline assignment: CDR1 PRHDT and CDR2 FYEKMQ (reference sequence). J gave up 8 bases and V 4 bases, and 9 bases lay outside the gene matches. This CDR3 is built from 17 residues. This CDR3 reads CASSSRTSGRAGDEQFF. DNA of the CDR3: TGTGCCAGCAGCTCTCGGACTAGCGGGAGGGCCGGGGATGAGCAGTTCTTC.